This T cell receptor (beta chain) appears in the sequencing data of a study of patients and donors after allogeneic stem cell transplantation. TCRdb reprocessed the RT-PCR reads via MiXCR and lists one record per CDR3 protein. Altogether about 160,000 distinct CDR3 sequences are present, 25% to 35% being singletons, with the ten largest covering approximately 3.5%. The CDR3 has 15 residues. V gave up 2 bases and J gave up 4 bases, with 14 bases separating them. This receptor was taken from a human donor who was either an allogeneic HSCT recipient or a stem cell or donor lymphocyte infusion donor (not recorded which). It is not recorded whose cells these are; they may come from a transplant donor. The V gene is TRBV12-3 or TRBV12-4, the J gene TRBJ1-2; no firm D call. The specimen sequenced was blood, either unsorted or a sorted T cell fraction (not recorded which). CDR3 in DNA: TGTGCCAGCAGTTTAAGACGGCGAGACGGCTATGGCTACACCTTC. Amino acid sequence: CASSLRRRDGYGYTF.